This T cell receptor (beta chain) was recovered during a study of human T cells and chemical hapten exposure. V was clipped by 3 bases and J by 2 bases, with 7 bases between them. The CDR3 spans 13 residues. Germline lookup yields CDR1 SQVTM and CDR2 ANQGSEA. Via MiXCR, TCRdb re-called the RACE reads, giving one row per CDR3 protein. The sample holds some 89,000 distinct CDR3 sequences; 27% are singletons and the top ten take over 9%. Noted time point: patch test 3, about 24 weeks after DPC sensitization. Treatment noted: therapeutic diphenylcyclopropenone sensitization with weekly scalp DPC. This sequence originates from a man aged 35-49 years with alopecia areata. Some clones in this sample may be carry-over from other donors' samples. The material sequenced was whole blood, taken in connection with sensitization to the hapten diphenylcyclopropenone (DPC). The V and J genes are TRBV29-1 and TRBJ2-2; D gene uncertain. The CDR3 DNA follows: TGCAGCGTTGAGCCAGACAACACCGGGGAGCTGTTTTTT. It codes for CSVEPDNTGELFF.